A single T cell receptor (beta chain) is shown here with its context. Germline V gene data show CDR1 as MNHEY and CDR2 as SMNVEV (reference sequence). There are 14 residues in the CDR3. V lost 5 bases and J 5 bases, leaving 13 bases between the germline ends. This record comes from a study of control samples from healthy donors and cancer patients. Measured with immunoSEQ multiplex PCR; TCRdb has only the in-frame clones, and not every one. The data show 150,000 to 200,000 clones, 91% seen once. This receptor was identified in a woman aged 30 to 39 in good health. The chain is built from TRBV27 and TRBJ2-1; D could derive from TRBD1 or TRBD2 (5 bases each). Sequencing used blood. The DNA of the CDR3 is TGTGCCAGCAGTCTAGGGGACCCCGACAATGAGCAGTTCTTC. Protein product: CASSLGDPDNEQFF.